This T cell receptor beta chain was observed in a study of cytomegalovirus exposure and HLA in healthy donors (dated by TCRdb to 2016 to 2017). For the study in its entirety: An earlier analysis of more than 550 of the donors reported over 250 Gb of sequence data and 95 million to 120 million unique TCR beta sequences obtained from 180 million or so T cells. An earlier analysis of approximately 640 of the donors applied high-throughput TCR beta sequencing to assess whether each TCR beta V gene segment acted as functional or pseudogenic. The T cell repertoires of 550 to 850 subjects were profiled by immunosequencing and related to cytomegalovirus serostatus. The study was designed to test whether signatures of past pathogen exposure could be identified by cataloging public T cell receptors. Every repertoire in the discovery cohort had been generated on one and the same sequencing platform. An early release covering 500 to 750 HLA-typed donors comprised about 300 gigabases of sequencing data and roughly 85 million unique TCR sequences. Besides the first cohort of roughly 660 subjects, a separate validation cohort made up of 90 to 150 different subjects was used. Across approximately 420 genotyped donors of the cohort, an average of approximately 240,000 unique TCR beta nucleotide sequences per donor were sequenced, and around 19% of those sequences were non-productive. A later genetic analysis used genome-wide SNP genotypes for about 65% of the roughly 670 donors, treating that subset as a discovery cohort. The study combined high-throughput TCR immunosequencing, statistical association of individual TCRs with disease status, and machine learning to predict cytomegalovirus infection status. Among the roughly 400 genotyped donors, around 79% belonged to the genetic ancestry cluster associated with self-reported Caucasian donors. A later analysis re-analyzed previously published TCR beta repertoires from 500 to 700 donors and added high-resolution HLA genotyping to study TCR occurrence patterns. Donor age, sex, ethnicity and CMV serostatus were collected together with the repertoire data. Roughly 5 DR-DQ haplotypes were treated as single units for association and clustering because of strong linkage in the cohort. The later analysis used no new phenotypic data to find candidate immune exposures, relying instead on TCR beta sequences and their occurrence across donors. HLA typing included class I and class II loci at four-digit resolution. Typing coverage differed by locus: A, B, C, DRB1 and DQB1 were typed in about 620-640 donors, DQA1 in 522, DPA1 in some 600, and DPB1 in just under 490. Paper-wide results and their limitations: HLA typing was unavailable for some donors at each locus, so association tests used only the typed subset. Three of the identified cytomegalovirus-associated TCR beta chains were confirmed in vitro to be specific for cytomegalovirus antigens. In a later analysis, the rate of TCR association differed among HLA loci, with DRB1 alleles having the most associated TCRs and HLA-C alleles having the fewest. The cohort was sequenced for TCR beta chains only, and without alpha or paired-chain data the features that could be detected were limited. Some IMGT-functional V segments, including TRBV6-2 and TRBV6-3, could not be distinguished by the 87-base-pair reads and were therefore excluded. The presence/absence analyses assumed that sequencing depth was roughly uniform across donors, and that assumption may not be true. When HLA alleles, especially DR and DQ, strongly co-occurred, TCR associations were difficult to assign to individual alleles. The classifier was reported to diagnose cytomegalovirus status with high specificity and sensitivity in both the original cohort and the validation cohort. A later genetic analysis reported fewer N-insertions in productive TCRs among donors in an Asian-associated ancestry cluster than the roughly 620-donor mean. The study gave a list of around 170 TCR beta chains associated with cytomegalovirus. Correlated functional status among segregating V segments might be attributable to linkage disequilibrium, but an unknown experimental factor could not be ruled out. Compared with equally common non-associated chains, HLA-associated TCR beta chains in a later analysis were more clonally expanded and had lower generation probabilities. A cluster of highly shared sequence variants was judged likely to represent a technical artifact of the sequencing pipeline. Immune exposure information for the cohort was limited to CMV serostatus. At a false discovery rate of 0.05, a later analysis linked some 18,000 TCR beta sequences to specific HLA alleles. In an earlier analysis of fewer than 700 of the donors, most TCR beta V segments appeared in productive rearrangements about 87% or about 30% of the time, broadly matching IMGT annotations. Across donors, most TCR sequences were observed very rarely, whereas some public TCRs were present in many individuals. The authors suggested that the approach could potentially be generalized to other disease states and immunological phenotypes. In a later analysis, several top co-occurrence clusters were reported to appear linked to parvovirus B19, influenza, CMV and Epstein-Barr virus. An association between a missense DCLRE1C variant and V-gene and J-gene trimming of TCR beta chains was found in a later genetic analysis and replicated in an independent cohort. According to a later analysis, most CMV-associated TCR beta chains appeared to be HLA-restricted, and the HLA associations seemed to be driven largely by CMV exposure. A further reported finding was that TCR beta sequences accurately predicted the HLA-A and HLA-B alleles for most subjects in the first cohort. Because counts were too low, about 15 rarely observed V segments, including chromosome 9 orphons, were left out of the earlier analysis of 587 of the donors.

Libraries were prepared through the immunoSEQ multiplex PCR assay. For the multiplex PCR, a mixture combining 60 forward primers for TCR Vbeta segments and 13 reverse primers for TCR Jbeta segments was used. The CDR3 region of rearranged TCR beta genes was amplified from genomic DNA with a multiplex PCR assay. Amplified TCR beta libraries were sequenced as 87-base-pair reads on the Illumina HiSeq System. For the original study's pipeline: A later analysis tallied 70 million to 100 million unique TCR beta chains across the approximately 670 repertoires, and some 10 million of those chains were shared by two or more donors. Raw reads were error-corrected and collapsed into unique sequences with a nearest-neighbor algorithm that merged closely related sequences to remove PCR and sequencing errors. CDR3 sequences were aligned to IMGT reference sequences to assign V, D and J gene segments. Each retained sequence needed at least a six-nucleotide match to both a V gene segment and a J gene segment. Rearrangements were called productive when the CDR3 lacked stop codons and stayed in frame with V and J; all others were non-productive. CDR3 was defined by IMGT convention, running from the second conserved V-encoded cysteine to the conserved J-encoded phenylalanine. In an earlier analysis of around 600 of the donors, sequences lacking an unambiguous match to a single V gene segment were excluded. An earlier analysis of under 750 of the donors called V segments functional above 56.7% productive rearrangements and segregating when the between-donor standard deviation exceeded 5%. A statistical classification framework was developed to diagnose cytomegalovirus status using the catalog of TCR beta chain sequences. In a later analysis, V and J genes were assigned by comparing TCR nucleotide sequences against IMGT/GENE-DB human TR gene sequences. Using the TCRdist pipeline, a later analysis assigned CDR3 sequences along with most-parsimonious VDJ recombination scenarios. In a later analysis, each TCR beta chain was defined by its CDR3 amino acid sequence together with its V-gene family, and reads without a unique V-gene family were excluded. To address suspected cross-contamination and a sequencing artifact, a later analysis removed a few hundred highly shared, low-generation-probability nucleotide sequences. For each public chain, a later analysis derived a clonal expansion index from normalized ranks of inferred template counts within each repertoire. A later analysis computed generation probabilities with a VDJ recombination model fitted to out-of-frame rearrangements, and checked the results against IGoR. In a later analysis, TCR-TCR, TCR-HLA and TCR-CMV co-occurrence was scored with hypergeometric tests, and a repertoire-size bias correction was applied to TCR pairs. False discovery rates were estimated in a later analysis by permuting HLA or CMV assignments 20 times. In a later analysis, co-occurring TCRs were grouped with DBSCAN, and TCRdist sequence similarity was added when clustering was performed within HLA-allele-positive subsets. For co-occurrence clustering, repertoires with fewer than 30,000 or more than 120,000 public chains were excluded, along with 5 or 6 repertoires with anomalous nucleotide sharing. The immuneACCESS repertoire file appears here via TCRdb, limited to in-frame rearrangements. These files lack a portion of the clones; in checked studies, under half of the deficit traces to unresolved V genes, and the cause of the others is not known. The V and J calls and the clone size are those of that table, but D and trimming were determined from the DNA. The sample contains about 120,000 clones, over 65% of them found a single time. The ten largest clones represent about 5.4% of the sample.

The CDR3 covers 11 residues, taking in both the cysteine and the phenylalanine. Kept here is only the CDR3 DNA, which spans 33 bases and is read in frame from base 1. The germline V gene specifies SNHLY as CDR1 and FYNNEI as CDR2. V loses 5 bases, J loses 10 bases, and the germline ends lie 9 bases apart. In total, roughly 670 healthy bone marrow donors made up the cohort. At the time of sampling, all cohort members were nominally healthy, though unrecorded immune exposures were likely present. The donor tested CMV seropositive, placing the donor among the approximately 310 seropositive members of the cohort. Every donor gave a peripheral blood sample, and the peripheral blood mononuclear cells from that sample were used for TCR beta sequencing. Genomic DNA was extracted from the blood cell samples with the Qiagen DNeasy Blood Extraction Kit. As concerns this clone: Its antigen remains unidentified. Base qualities were left out, and no much larger clone turns up one base away.

This TCR derives from a woman aged 25 to 39 in good health and CMV-seropositive. The chain is made from TRBV2 and TRBJ2-1, with the D segment identity uncertain. The sample comprised PBMCs. The DNA is as follows: TGTGCCAGCAGTCCCTATTTGGAGCAGTTCTTC. Translated, it reads CASSPYLEQFF.